This TCR beta chain originates from a study of blood T cell repertoires in COVID-19 (dated by TCRdb to between 2020 and 2021). With respect to the entire study: Samples covering the acute and convalescent phases of COVID-19 were provided by collaborators in the United States, Italy and Spain. The material from the prospective study consisted of cDNA or gDNA derived from T cells, B-cell-depleted T cells, or PBMCs. The dataset comprised deeply sampled blood TCRbeta repertoires from subjects exposed to, actively infected with, or recovered from COVID-19. The repertoires were released in a freely available public database meant as a resource for research on the immune response to SARS-CoV-2. The samples were drawn from the first 160 participants of the ongoing ImmuneRACE study and from more than 1,000 subjects provided by 6 global collaborators. A de-identified subject ID, COVID-19 status, age in years and sex were almost always included in the sample metadata. HLA class I and class II types, where available, came from metadata supplied by the sample provider rather than from assay-based typing. Study-wide findings and limitations: Clinical and demographic metadata were provided uncurated, with the amount varying by source and participant.

The CDR3 spans 15 residues, from the cysteine through the phenylalanine. The retained sequence is limited to the CDR3, 45 bases, with the frame set at the first base. From the germline V gene, CDR1 is MNHEY and CDR2 is SVGAGI. After removal of 6 bases from V and 2 bases from J, the junction retains 7 bases not matched to a gene. On this clone: Its antigen remains undetermined. Within one base of it there is no much larger clone, and no base qualities were kept.

The immunoSEQ Assay, a bias-controlled multiplex PCR, was used to amplify TCRbeta CDR3 regions from genomic DNA. On the authors' methods: The number of nucleated cells in each sample was estimated from the amplification of reference gene primers within the assay. Sequence reads were collapsed and filtered to measure the absolute abundance of every unique TCRbeta CDR3 rearrangement. For each sample, productive Simpson clonality was calculated by taking the square root of Simpson's diversity index across productive rearrangements. TCRdb holds this immuneACCESS table with in-frame rearrangements only. Some clones are missing; in checked studies, unresolved V genes explain under half, and the rest has no known cause. The D gene and trimming were derived from the DNA, and the V and J assignments and clone size from that table. This sample lists around 130,000 clones; 85% to 90% were detected once. Of the sample, 28% is held by the ten largest clones.

Collaborating institutions collected whole blood in K2EDTA tubes following their own protocols. Collaborator samples were shipped for TCRbeta analysis as frozen whole blood, isolated PBMCs, or DNA extracted from either sample type. The sequence was collected from a man aged 70-80 years with active or convalescent COVID-19. The sample consisted of peripheral blood. Here the chain combines TRBV6-5 and TRBJ2-3; the junction holds 8 bases that match TRBD2. DNA sequence: TGTGCCAGCAGCACAAGCGGGAGCCACACAGATACGCAGTATTTT. Translated, this gives CASSTSGSHTDTQYF.